A selection of T cell receptor beta chains follows, all from one sample in a study of OX40 agonist ivuxolimab in advanced cancers. Method: immunoSEQ multiplex PCR; TCRdb's copy keeps in-frame clones and lacks some. The sample has roughly 75,000 clones, 85% to 90% seen once; the top ten hold 10% to 15%. The sequencing here drew on CD4+ or CD8+ T cells sorted from blood, taken in a trial of the OX40 agonist ivuxolimab. The source is an adult with an advanced solid tumor such as melanoma, head and neck, liver or kidney cancer. CDR3s include the opening cysteine and the closing phenylalanine or tryptophan. The D gene is left open where the match is weak. Some rows have no size entry. The others give once, few or many, or a class for an expanded clone.

TRBJ1-1,NA,NA,TRBV2,CASSDWTRNTEAFF
TRBJ2-7,NA,NA,TRBV7-9,CASSAIGGHEQYF
TRBJ1-5,TRBD1,NA,TRBV27,CASSLFSGQGAQPQHF
TRBJ2-1,TRBD2,once,TRBV11-1,CASSLVRLAHNEQFF
TRBJ1-5,NA,NA,TRBV28,CASSLFPRVWNQPQHF
TRBJ1-1,NA,NA,TRBV10-2,CATLPRDTEAFF
TRBJ2-7,TRBD2,NA,TRBV7-3,CASSPDSGRVHEQYF
TRBJ2-5,TRBD2,NA,TRBV7-8,CASSSRRLAPQETQYF
TRBJ1-1,NA,NA,TRBV6-5,CASSERGGETEAFF
TRBJ2-5,TRBD1,NA,TRBV9,CASSAGTAQETQYF
NA,NA,NA,TRBV11-2,CASSLAGPPYEQYF
TRBJ2-7,TRBD1,NA,TRBV7-9,CASSLVPTGTGKGEQYF
TRBJ2-2,NA,NA,TRBV5-4,CASSGDHTGELFF
TRBJ2-1,TRBD1,NA,TRBV9,CASSGDRAYSYNEQFF
TRBJ1-1,NA,NA,TRBV9,CASSVDGGDTEAFF
TRBJ2-3,TRBD2,NA,TRBV7-2,CASSTGLAGNTDTQYF
TRBJ2-1,NA,NA,TRBV11-3,CASSSKLANNEQFF
TRBJ1-2,TRBD1,NA,TRBV28,CATMDRDRLNYGYTF
TRBJ2-2,TRBD2,NA,TRBV6-6,CASSPLAEYTGELFF
TRBJ1-1,TRBD1,NA,TRBV10-1,CASSRSQGAGTEAFF
TRBJ2-7,NA,once,TRBV27,CASGAGSYEQYF
TRBJ1-1,NA,NA,TRBV18,CASSPSQGFEAFF
TRBJ2-7,NA,NA,TRBV15,CATSRDVTGTYEQYF
TRBJ2-7,TRBD1,NA,TRBV6-1,CASTQGSYEQYF
TRBJ2-7,NA,NA,TRBV2,CASSPQGYEQYF
TRBJ2-6,NA,NA,TRBV5-4,CASSLKPGANVLTF
TRBJ1-2,NA,NA,TRBV9,CASSVAGTTNYGYTF
TRBJ1-5,NA,NA,TRBV7-9,CASSYSGSLNQPQHF
TRBJ2-7,NA,NA,TRBV11-2,CASSLVGWDYEQYF
TRBJ2-5,NA,NA,TRBV21-1,CASSQARETQYF
TRBJ2-1,TRBD2,NA,TRBV7-6,CASSLVVSGTSDEQFF
TRBJ2-5,NA,NA,TRBV28,CASGSRGALYF
TRBJ2-3,NA,NA,TRBV13,CASSRAKGADTQYF
TRBJ2-7,TRBD2,NA,TRBV5-4,CASGAGEGSYEQYF
TRBJ1-2,NA,few,TRBV30,CAWDGPYGYTF
TRBJ2-5,NA,NA,TRBV2,CASSAAGQGTQYF
TRBJ1-5,NA,NA,TRBV19,CASSQDPSNQPQHF
TRBJ2-1,NA,NA,TRBV7-9,CASSWGEAYEQFF
TRBJ1-2,TRBD1,NA,TRBV28,CASSSQGGEWHGYTF
TRBJ2-1,NA,NA,TRBV9,CASSHREVPRDEQFF
TRBJ1-2,NA,few,TRBV19,CASKGGLVSGYTF
TRBJ1-1,NA,NA,TRBV28,CASSLGGADEAFF
TRBJ1-2,NA,few,TRBV2,CASTGTIRGYTF
TRBJ2-1,TRBD2,NA,TRBV12-5,CASGQTSGSTYNEQFF
TRBJ1-6,TRBD1,NA,TRBV18,CASSPTGSNSPLHF
TRBJ1-2,NA,NA,TRBV6-1,CASRISEGDYYGYTF
TRBJ2-7,TRBD1,NA,TRBV19,CASSIGTGGPYEQYF
TRBJ1-2,NA,NA,TRBV18,CASSPVWGSGVYGYTF
TRBJ2-3,TRBD2,NA,TRBV29-1,CSVDVAGDPTDTQYF
TRBJ2-3,TRBD2,NA,TRBV27,CASSFRGRAETDTQYF
TRBJ2-5,TRBD2,NA,TRBV7-6,CASSLVAGGRGYETQYF
TRBJ1-5,NA,NA,TRBV9,CASSVIMGGGPLESDQPQHF
TRBJ2-3,NA,NA,TRBV10-2,CASSEGYTDTQYF
TRBJ2-5,NA,NA,TRBV7-3,CASSAAGHLQETQYF
TRBJ2-3,NA,NA,TRBV28,CASSFPITDTQYF
TRBJ2-7,TRBD2,NA,TRBV30,CAWSGTSGSSYEQYF
TRBJ1-1,NA,NA,TRBV6-5,CASSYGGETEAFF
TRBJ2-7,NA,NA,TRBV30,CAWSVRREQYF
TRBJ2-7,NA,NA,TRBV13,CASRRAPYEQYF
TRBJ2-5,TRBD1,NA,TRBV9,CASSTPGGRETQYF